One sample yielded the 30 T cell receptor beta chains listed below, sequenced in a study of blood T cell repertoires in COVID-19. Here immunoSEQ multiplex PCR was the method, and the copy in TCRdb shows in-frame clones only, minus some. The profile covers roughly 150,000 clones, with about 85% appearing a single time and 6.2% taken by the ten largest. Sequencing was performed on PBMCs or T cells enriched from blood (not recorded which). Receptor source: a woman in her forties who had recovered from COVID-19.

V and J are TRBV29-1 and TRBJ2-2, with 10 bases matching TRBD2. The CDR3 is made up of 17 amino acids. After removal of 6 bases from V and 3 bases from J, the junction contained 13 bases not matched to a gene. Germline V CDR1 and CDR2: SQVTM, ANQGSEA. This CDR3 reads CSVRAPLAGVHTGELFF. CDR3 DNA sequence: TGCAGCGTGCGCGCGCCCCTAGCGGGGGTGCACACCGGGGAGCTGTTTTTT.

This chain uses TRBV5-1 with TRBJ2-1; 12 bases match TRBD2. J was trimmed by 5 bases and V by 3 bases; bases with no gene match: 12. The CDR3 is made up of 18 amino acids. The germline V gene has CDR1 SGHRS and CDR2 YFSETQ. CDR3: CASSWWPSGGAGDNEQFF. In nucleotides, the CDR3 is TGCGCCAGCAGCTGGTGGCCTAGCGGGGGGGCCGGTGACAATGAGCAGTTCTTC.

The chain recombines TRBV7-9 with TRBJ2-3; 8 nucleotides align to TRBD1. Germline V CDR1 and CDR2: SEHNR, FQNEAQ (reference sequence). This CDR3 contains 14 residues. V gave up 3 bases and J gave up 2 bases; unmatched junction bases: 1. CDR3: CASSFRGPTDTQYF. The CDR3 DNA follows: TGTGCCAGCAGCTTCAGGGGGCCCACAGATACGCAGTATTTT.

The rearrangement uses TRBV5-4 and TRBJ1-2; 7 bases are a match to TRBD1. This CDR3 contains 16 residues. Germline values: CDR1 SGHNT, CDR2 YYREEE (reference sequence). V shed 4 bases, J shed 2 bases, and the junction held 11 bases outside the gene matches. The CDR3 DNA reads as TGTGCCAGCAGCGTCAAACAGGGGCCTCCGAACTATGGCTACACCTTC. The encoded protein is CASSVKQGPPNYGYTF.

V usage is TRBV4-1 and J usage is TRBJ2-1, with 7 nucleotides matching TRBD2. J lost 0 bases, V lost 6 bases, and 14 bases had no gene match. The germline gives CDR1 MGHRA, CDR2 YSYEKL. The CDR3 consists of 18 residues. CDR3 sequence (DNA): TGCGCCAGCAGGTCCTTGAAGGGAGGGCCAAGCTCCTACAATGAGCAGTTCTTC. This sequence encodes CASRSLKGGPSSYNEQFF.

The chain has TRBV4-1 and TRBJ2-1, with 11 bases that match TRBD2. Germline V gene sequence: CDR1 MGHRA, CDR2 YSYEKL. The CDR3 length is 18 residues. V dropped 4 bases and J dropped 9; count of bases not matched to a gene: 17. DNA for the CDR3: TGCGCCAGCAGCCCCCCCGAGCAGATAGCGGGGGGGCCCACTGAGCAGTTCTTC. It specifies CASSPPEQIAGGPTEQFF.

The CDR3 sequence: CASSVAGYSGYTF. In nucleotides, the CDR3 is TGTGCCAGCAGCGTAGCAGGGTATAGTGGCTACACCTTC. The chain joins TRBV9 to TRBJ1-2; weak D call: TRBD1 (5 bases). Trimming stripped 0 bases from V and 7 bases from J, with 10 bases between. Germline V gives CDR1 SGDLS, CDR2 YYNGEE. This CDR3 is built from 13 residues.

V usage is TRBV4-1 and J usage is TRBJ2-5; 9 bases are shared with TRBD2. The CDR3 totals 17 residues. CDR1 is MGHRA and CDR2 is YSYEKL in the germline V gene. The ends lost 10 bases at V and 2 bases at J; junction bases unmatched: 17. The CDR3 bases are TGCGCCACCACCACTCGATGCGGGGGGGTCGATCAAGAGACCCAGTACTTC. Translated: CATTTRCGGVDQETQYF.

The rearrangement uses TRBV3-1 (or the pseudogene TRBV3-2) and TRBJ2-2; 8 bases are a match to TRBD2. CDR3 length equals 16 residues. Germline V gene sequence: CDR1 LGHDT, CDR2 YNNKEL (reference sequence). V dropped 0 bases and J dropped 7; count of bases not matched to a gene: 7. CDR3 in amino acids: CASSQDNGGAGGELFF. CDR3 nucleotides: TGTGCCAGCAGCCAAGATAACGGGGGGGCCGGCGGGGAGCTGTTTTTT.

This chain links TRBV6-5 with TRBJ1-2; 7 positions match TRBD1. The CDR3 sequence is 14 residues long. CDR1 and CDR2 (germline): MNHEY, SVGAGI. V lost 5 bases, J lost 4 bases, and 7 bases stayed unmatched. The CDR3 reads CASSPGGMGYGYTF. The CDR3 nucleotides are TGTGCCAGCAGTCCAGGGGGTATGGGCTATGGCTACACCTTC.

The chain carries TRBV5-6 and TRBJ2-5; D is perhaps TRBD2 (5 bases). CDR1 SGHDT and CDR2 YYEEEE come from the germline V gene. V lost 0 bases and J lost 4, with 7 bases in between. This CDR3 is built from 13 residues. The DNA of the CDR3 is TGTGCCAGCAGCTTGGGGAGGAGAGAGACCCAGTACTTC. It codes for CASSLGRRETQYF.

Only one count was recorded for this clone. The chain has TRBV6-1 and TRBJ2-1; 7 bases agree with TRBD1. CDR1 and CDR2 (germline): MNHNS, SASEGT. The V gene end was trimmed by 1 base and the J gene end by 5 bases; junction bases not matched to a gene: 5. This CDR3 has 15 residues. The CDR3: CASSEDRGSNNEQFF. The CDR3, as DNA: TGTGCCAGCAGTGAAGACAGGGGTTCTAACAATGAGCAGTTCTTC.

The chain uses TRBV9 and TRBJ2-2, with TRBD1 as a possible D gene (5 bases). The germline gives CDR1 SGDLS, CDR2 YYNGEE. The V and J ends lost 2 bases and 3 bases respectively, with 8 bases between them. The CDR3 contains 14 residues. The CDR3 DNA is TGTGCCAGCAGCGTTAGGGGCTACACCGGGGAGCTGTTTTTT. Translation gives CASSVRGYTGELFF.

V and J are TRBV5-1 and TRBJ2-5; 11 nucleotides agree with TRBD2. CDR3 length: 16 amino acids. Per germline, CDR1 SGHRS and CDR2 YFSETQ. Trimming cost V 0 bases and J 4 bases; bases outside gene matches: 5. The chain's CDR3 is CASSLASGGPAETQYF. The CDR3 DNA reads TGCGCCAGCAGCTTGGCTAGCGGGGGGCCGGCAGAGACCCAGTACTTC.

This clone was recorded a few times. The gene calls are TRBV30 and TRBJ2-3; 7 nucleotides match TRBD1. This CDR3 contains 16 residues. Trimming at V came to 3 bases and at J to 2 bases, leaving 11 bases not matched to a gene. Germline V lookup: CDR1 GTSNPN, CDR2 SVGIG (reference sequence). The CDR3 bases are TGTGCCTGGAGGGTAAGGGACAGTCCTTTCACAGATACGCAGTATTTT. Translation: CAWRVRDSPFTDTQYF. Full variable domain (rest looked up from reference TRBV30 and TRBJ2-3): SQTIHQWPATLVQPVGSPLSLECTVEGTSNPNLYWYRQAAGRGLQLLFYSVGIGQISSEVPQNLSASRPQDRQFILSSKKLLLSDSGFYLCAWRVRDSPFTDTQYFGPGTRLTVL.

The gene calls are TRBV9 and TRBJ2-1; D might be TRBD1 (6 bases). The CDR3 has 17 amino acids. Germline CDR1 is SGDLS and CDR2 is YYNGEE. V shed 3 bases and J shed 0 bases, with 16 bases lying between them. DNA of the CDR3: TGTGCCAGCAGCGACCCGATTACAGGGCCCTCCTACAATGAGCAGTTCTTC. Residues: CASSDPITGPSYNEQFF.

Notes on this clone: Germline and junction disagree at one end, which may indicate a read error. The gene calls are TRBV5-1 and TRBJ1-1; 7 bases fit TRBD1. Germline CDR1 SGHRS, CDR2 YFSETQ. This CDR3 contains 14 residues. CDR3: CANSLQGMNTEAFF. Written as DNA, the CDR3 is TGCGCCAACAGCTTACAGGGGATGAACACTGAAGCTTTCTTT.

This clone showed up just once. This sequence joins TRBV18 and TRBJ1-6, with 9 bases matching TRBD1. Germline V gene data show CDR1 as KGHSH and CDR2 as LQKENI. J gave up 8 bases and V 4 bases, and 9 bases lay outside the gene matches. This CDR3 is 16 amino acids long. The CDR3 reads CASSQNMGQGDSPLHF. DNA for the CDR3: TGTGCCAGCTCACAAAACATGGGACAGGGAGATTCACCCCTCCACTTT.

J is TRBJ1-1 and V is TRBV7-8; TRBD1 matches at 9 bases. In germline, CDR1 is SGHVS, CDR2 FQNEAQ. Unmatched junction bases numbered 13, after V lost 5 bases and J lost 12 bases. The CDR3 loop spans 14 amino acids. The CDR3, as DNA: TGTGCCAGCAGCCACCCTATGGGACAGGGAGGGACTTTCTTT. Its translation: CASSHPMGQGGTFF.

This chain connects TRBV5-1 to TRBJ2-1; D gene uncertain. This CDR3 is built from 15 residues. Germline CDR1 reads SGHRS; CDR2 reads YFSETQ. The V end lost 0 bases, the J end lost 8 bases, and 15 bases lay between the germline ends. The CDR3 nucleotides are TGCGCCAGCAGCTTGGACTCCAGAGGTTTGGATGAGCAGTTCTTC. This gives the protein CASSLDSRGLDEQFF.

V and J are TRBV7-9 and TRBJ2-7; D is unresolved. CDR3 length equals 12 residues. The germline gives CDR1 SEHNR, CDR2 FQNEAQ (reference sequence). Trimming shortened V by 2 bases and J by 2 bases, and 4 bases separated the two germline ends. The CDR3 bases are TGTGCCAGCAGCTTAACAGCCTACGAGCAGTACTTC. Translating gives CASSLTAYEQYF.

This clone was picked up one time. The V and J genes are TRBV24-1 and TRBJ2-2, with 7 bases that match TRBD1. From germline, CDR1 is KGHDR and CDR2 SFDVKD. After removal of 3 bases from V and 1 base from J, the junction contained 1 base not matched to a gene. This CDR3 spans 15 amino acids. The CDR3 is CATSDTGVNTGELFF. The CDR3 coding sequence is TGTGCCACCAGTGATACAGGGGTGAACACCGGGGAGCTGTTTTTT.

The chain carries TRBV5-4 and TRBJ1-1; no firm D call. The CDR3 covers 14 residues. Deletions cut 1 base from V and 6 bases from J, with 13 bases between. Germline lookup yields CDR1 SGHNT and CDR2 YYREEE (reference sequence). The CDR3 spells CASSLNAGPPEAFF. CDR3 DNA sequence: TGTGCCAGCAGCTTGAATGCGGGTCCCCCTGAAGCTTTCTTT. Supplemented by reference TRBV5-4 and TRBJ1-1, the full variable domain reads ETGVTQSPTHLIKTRGQQVTLRCSSQSGHNTVSWYQQALGQGPQFIFQYYREEENGRGNFPPRFSGLQFPNYSSELNVNALELDDSALYLCASSLNAGPPEAFFGQGTRLTVV.

The V and J genes are TRBV6-5 and TRBJ1-1; TRBD1 is a possible D gene (5 bases). The CDR3 consists of 14 residues. Germline loops: CDR1 MNHEY, CDR2 SVGAGI. The V gene lost 8 bases and the J gene lost 5 bases, with 18 bases spanning the gap. The CDR3 nucleotides are TGTGCCAGCCTTACGGGGGGGAGAGGGACTGAAGCTTTCTTT. Residues: CASLTGGRGTEAFF.

The rearrangement links TRBV24-1 to TRBJ2-1, with 8 bases fitting TRBD2. CDR1 is KGHDR, CDR2 SFDVKD, per germline. The CDR3 extends over 17 amino acids. Trimming removed 3 bases from V and 5 bases from J; junction bases left unmatched: 11. This chain's CDR3 is CATSDPNGLAHNNEQFF. The CDR3 DNA is TGTGCCACCAGTGATCCCAACGGACTAGCCCACAACAATGAGCAGTTCTTC.

The chain recombines TRBV11-2 with TRBJ1-6, with 7 bases matching TRBD1. The germline V gene encodes CDR1 SGHAT and CDR2 FQNNGV. V lost 5 bases and J lost 7; bases outside the gene matches: 11. CDR3 length equals 16 residues. The CDR3 reads CASSPQRQGGNSPLHF. Here the CDR3 DNA reads TGTGCCAGCAGCCCCCAGAGACAGGGCGGGAATTCACCCCTCCACTTT.

The chain uses TRBV4-1 and TRBJ1-5; 10 nucleotides align to TRBD1. The CDR3 runs to 17 residues. Germline CDR1 reads MGHRA; CDR2 reads YSYEKL. The trim removed 3 bases at V and 3 bases at J, leaving 8 bases unmatched. CDR3 amino acids: CASSHLRQGASNQPQHF. CDR3 nucleotide sequence: TGCGCCAGCAGCCATTTAAGACAGGGGGCGTCCAATCAGCCCCAGCATTTT.

In this sample, this clone turned up once. The chain uses TRBV5-5 and TRBJ2-7, with 9 bases matching TRBD1. Trimming cost V 4 bases and J 2 bases; bases outside gene matches: 7. The CDR3 is 15 amino acids. CDR1 and CDR2 from the germline V gene are SGHKS and YYEKEE (reference sequence). The CDR3 sequence: CASSTSGTGTYEQYF. The CDR3 bases are TGTGCCAGCAGCACTTCCGGGACAGGGACCTACGAGCAGTACTTC.

This rearrangement joins TRBV3-1 (or the pseudogene TRBV3-2) to TRBJ1-6; D possibly corresponds to TRBD1 (6 bases). The CDR3 length is 14 residues. V was trimmed by 3 bases and J by 6 bases, leaving 9 bases between them. In germline, CDR1 is LGHDT, CDR2 YNNKEL (reference sequence). This CDR3 is CASSHGQFNSPLHF. DNA of the CDR3: TGTGCCAGCAGCCACGGACAGTTTAATTCACCCCTCCACTTT.

A note on this clone: An end of the junction differs from the germline gene, which may be a read error. The chain employs TRBV12-3 or TRBV12-4 and TRBJ1-1, with D tentatively TRBD1 (5 bases). This CDR3 comprises 13 residues. CDR3 in DNA: TGTGCCAGCAGTCCTGCTGAAGCAGGGTCCCCTCGATTT. Encoded protein: CASSPAEAGSPRF.